Shown below are 8 T cell receptor beta chains from a single sample sequenced in a study of T cell clonality in common variable immunodeficiency. Study-level findings and limits: Fewer deletions and N-nucleotide insertions were reportedly seen in common variable immunodeficiency TCR beta sequences.

What these receptors recognize is not known. Sequencing was performed with immunoSEQ multiplex PCR; in TCRdb, only in-frame clones are kept and a portion is missing. Sampling found about 19,000 clones, none seen once. Sequencing input: peripheral blood mononuclear cells. The receptors come from a human donor with common variable immunodeficiency.

In this sample, this clone turned up many times. The CDR3 end falls 3 residues outside the read, so it is completed with the germline J gene. This chain uses TRBV29-1 with TRBJ1-4, with 8 bases fitting TRBD1. Losses at the gene ends were 4 bases for V and 8 bases for J; bases not matched to a gene: 6. The CDR3 contains 13 residues. The germline V gene has CDR1 SQVTM and CDR2 ANQGSEA. The covered CDR3 bases are TGCAGCGTTGGTGGACAGGGCCGGGAAAAA. It codes for CSVGGQGREK. The whole CDR3 sequence is CSVGGQGREKLFF. The variable domain in full, with the rest retrieved from reference TRBV29-1 and TRBJ1-4, is SAVISQKPSRDICQRGTSLTIQCQVDSQVTMMFWYRQQPGQSLTLIATANQGSEATYESGFVIDKFPISRPNLTFSTLTVSNMSPEDSSIYLCSVGGQGREKLFFGSGTQLSVL.

A few counts support this clone. The CDR3 reads CSARGQGGSTDTQYF. CDR3 bases read: TGCAGTGCTAGAGGGCAGGGAGGGAGCACAGATACG. The chain couples TRBV20-1 to TRBJ2-3; 7 positions agree with TRBD2. The read comes to an end 3 residues before the CDR3 does, leaving the germline J gene to fill in the end. The CDR3 has 15 amino acids. From germline, CDR1 is DFQATT and CDR2 SNEGSKA (reference sequence). V lost 1 base to trimming and J lost 0 bases; unmatched junction nucleotides: 4.

This clone was found a few times. The CDR3 end is not reached by the read, which stops 3 residues before it; the germline J gene fills it in. The chain has TRBV18 and TRBJ2-5, with TRBD2 as a possible D gene (7 bases). Germline V CDR1 and CDR2: KGHSH, LQKENI. Trimming cost V 3 bases and J 1 base, with 12 bases left between them. This CDR3 contains 15 residues. The CDR3 region is CASSPLAGAQETQYF. The covered CDR3 bases are TGTGCCAGCTCACCGCTTGCGGGGGCCCAAGAGACC.

With regard to this clone: The observed sequence ends 3 residues before the CDR3 terminus, with the missing tail filled in from the germline J gene. The chain employs TRBV30 and TRBJ1-1; perhaps TRBD1 as D (6 bases). Germline V gene data show CDR1 as GTSNPN and CDR2 as SVGIG (reference sequence). The ends were cut back, 8 bases at V and 4 bases at J, with 23 bases in the middle. This CDR3 comprises 15 residues. This CDR3 is CAQTRGGAGSTEAFF. The CDR3 bases that were read are TGTGCCCAAACACGGGGGGGCGCGGGGAGCACTGAA.

On this clone itself: The read comes to an end 3 residues before the CDR3 does, leaving the germline J gene to fill in the end. The chain employs TRBV2 and TRBJ2-5; 7 bases map to TRBD2. CDR3 size: 15 residues. Germline-derived CDR1 and CDR2 are SNHLY and FYNNEI. Trimming cost V 4 bases and J 0 bases; bases outside gene matches: 5. The chain's CDR3 is CASSVAGGYQETQYF. The DNA read from the CDR3 is TGTGCCAGCAGTGTAGCCGGGGGGTACCAAGAGACC.

A note on this clone: The CDR3 is cut off 3 residues early in the read; its end comes from the germline J gene. The rearrangement joins TRBV19 to TRBJ1-6; no clear D. Trimming took off 0 bases at V and 10 bases at J, with 16 bases between the two ends. The CDR3 is made up of 16 amino acids. Per germline, CDR1 LNHDA and CDR2 SQIVND (reference sequence). Partial CDR3 DNA: TGTGCCAGTAGTATAGAAGGGTCTTCCGGAAGATCACCC. It yields the protein CASSIEGSSGRSP. The complete CDR3 protein is CASSIEGSSGRSPLHF.

This clone has more than one count but fewer than ten. Read coverage stops 3 residues before the CDR3 terminus; the germline J gene supplies the remainder. This chain joins TRBV6-1 and TRBJ2-3; the D is unclear. The CDR3 is 12 amino acids. Germline V gives CDR1 MNHNS, CDR2 SASEGT. Deletions cut 6 bases from V and 6 bases from J, with 10 bases between. The sequenced part of the CDR3 DNA is TGTGCCAGCAGGGAACTTCAGGATACG. Translating gives CASRELQDT. The CDR3, in full, reads CASRELQDTQYF.

A few counts support this clone. The observed sequence ends 3 residues before the CDR3 terminus, with the missing tail filled in from the germline J gene. V usage is TRBV19 and J usage is TRBJ1-5; TRBD1 matches 7 bases. J gave up 0 bases and V 8 bases, and 7 bases lay outside the gene matches. The CDR3 extends over 15 amino acids. In germline, CDR1 is LNHDA, CDR2 SQIVND (reference sequence). The CDR3 is CASRQGLYSNQPQHF. The sequenced part of the CDR3 DNA is TGTGCCAGTCGACAGGGCCTATATAGCAATCAGCCC. Filled out from reference TRBV19 and TRBJ1-5, the complete variable domain reads DGGITQSPKYLFRKEGQNVTLSCEQNLNHDAMYWYRQDPGQGLRLIYYSQIVNDFQKGDIAEGYSVSREKKESFPLTVTSAQKNPTAFYLCASRQGLYSNQPQHFGDGTRLSIL.